One sample yielded the 19 T cell receptor beta chains listed below, sequenced in a study of identical twins. TCRdb recomputed calls from the 5' RACE reads with MiXCR, one row per CDR3 protein. The sample contains roughly 230,000 distinct CDR3 sequences, roughly 8% of which appear only once. The sample was also reused in another study, on yellow fever vaccine responses in identical twins.

Input material: CD8+ T cells sorted from blood. The receptors were gathered from a woman aged 18-29 years in good health.

There are many counts of this clonotype. The chain couples TRBV6-4 to TRBJ1-1; tentatively, D is TRBD1 (6 bases). Trimming cost V 4 bases and J 0 bases, with 9 bases left between them. Germline CDR1 is MRHNA and CDR2 is SNTAGT. The CDR3 has 14 residues. The CDR3 reads CASSAEGVNTEAFF. CDR3 in DNA: TGTGCCAGCAGTGCCGAGGGGGTGAACACTGAAGCTTTCTTT.

The chain has TRBV6-2 or TRBV6-3 and TRBJ1-4, with D hard to call. V lost 5 bases to trimming and J lost 3 bases, with 10 bases between them. The germline V gene encodes CDR1 MNHEY and CDR2 SVGEGT. The CDR3 loop spans 14 amino acids. The CDR3 here is CASSRFAANEKLFF. The CDR3 coding sequence is TGTGCCAGCAGTAGATTTGCGGCTAATGAAAAACTGTTTTTT.

A few counts support this clonotype. DNA of the CDR3: TGCAGCGTTGAACAGAGAGAGGGCGAGCAGTACTTC. Translated: CSVEQREGEQYF. The gene calls are TRBV29-1 and TRBJ2-7; TRBD2 is a possible D gene (5 bases). CDR3 length: 12 amino acids. V dropped 2 bases and J dropped 6 bases, with 11 bases sitting between them. The V gene's germline CDR1 is SQVTM and CDR2 ANQGSEA.

The table lists this clonotype with many counts. The chain employs TRBV29-1 and TRBJ2-1; 9 bases agree with TRBD2. The CDR3 covers 19 residues. V shed 3 bases, J shed 0 bases, and the junction held 15 bases outside the gene matches. In germline, CDR1 is SQVTM, CDR2 ANQGSEA. Here the CDR3 DNA reads TGCAGCGTTGATGGAGTAGCGGGGGATCTAAAAAGCTCCTACAATGAGCAGTTCTTC. As protein: CSVDGVAGDLKSSYNEQFF.

There are a few counts of this clonotype. This chain uses TRBV29-1 with TRBJ1-1, with D uncertain. CDR3 length: 12 residues. Trimming shortened V by 0 bases and J by 8 bases, and 10 bases separated the two germline ends. The germline V gene has CDR1 SQVTM and CDR2 ANQGSEA. In DNA, the CDR3 is TGCAGCGTTGAAGAAGTAGTAGGAGAAGCTTTCTTT. It translates to CSVEEVVGEAFF. Filled out from reference TRBV29-1 and TRBJ1-1, the complete variable domain reads SAVISQKPSRDICQRGTSLTIQCQVDSQVTMMFWYRQQPGQSLTLIATANQGSEATYESGFVIDKFPISRPNLTFSTLTVSNMSPEDSSIYLCSVEEVVGEAFFGQGTRLTVV.

The rearrangement joins TRBV6-2 or TRBV6-3 to TRBJ1-5, with D tentatively TRBD1 (5 bases). Looked up from germline, CDR1 is MNHEY and CDR2 is SVGEGT. V was clipped by 6 bases and J by 4 bases, with 10 bases between them. This CDR3 contains 13 residues. The CDR3 region is CASRAGANQPQHF. The DNA of the CDR3 is TGTGCCAGCAGGGCCGGGGCGAATCAGCCCCAGCATTTT.

This clonotype showed up just a few times. This chain links TRBV6-2 or TRBV6-3 with TRBJ2-7; 7 bases are shared with TRBD1. With 2 bases clipped from V and 3 bases from J, the junction kept 4 bases outside the gene matches. The CDR3 runs to 14 residues. The germline gives CDR1 MNHEY, CDR2 SVGEGT. The CDR3: CASSYGDSLYEQYF. Written as DNA, the CDR3 is TGTGCCAGCAGTTACGGGGACAGCCTCTACGAGCAGTACTTC.

The rearrangement uses TRBV6-5 and TRBJ2-1; TRBD1 matches at 8 bases. The V segment lost 0 bases and the J segment 2 bases; nucleotides outside the gene matches: 3. CDR1 and CDR2 (germline): MNHEY, SVGAGI. The CDR3 spans 16 residues. CDR3 protein: CASSYSPTGAYNEQFF. In DNA form, the CDR3 reads TGTGCCAGCAGTTACTCTCCGACAGGGGCCTACAATGAGCAGTTCTTC.

In this sample, this clonotype turned up many times. The rearrangement links TRBV24-1 to TRBJ2-1, with D perhaps TRBD1 or TRBD2 (6 bases each). The germline gives CDR1 KGHDR, CDR2 SFDVKD. The CDR3 length is 14 residues. The V end lost 7 bases, the J end lost 5 bases, and 14 bases lay between the germline ends. This chain's CDR3 is CATRAGRGDNEQFF. CDR3 nucleotides: TGTGCCACCAGGGCCGGAAGGGGGGACAATGAGCAGTTCTTC.

The sample holds many counts of this clonotype. The chain couples TRBV9 to TRBJ1-3, with 8 bases fitting TRBD1. CDR3 length: 16 amino acids. V shed 1 base, J shed 4 bases, and the junction held 7 bases outside the gene matches. Looked up from germline, CDR1 is SGDLS and CDR2 is YYNGEE. This CDR3 is CASSVPRQGSGNTIYF. CDR3 sequence (DNA): TGTGCCAGCAGCGTACCACGACAGGGGTCCGGAAACACCATATATTTT.

The chain employs TRBV27 and TRBJ1-5, with unresolved D. CDR1 is MNHEY, CDR2 SMNVEV, per germline (reference sequence). V lost 6 bases, J lost 0 bases, and 6 bases lay in between. The CDR3 length is 13 residues. The CDR3 DNA follows: TGTGCCAGCAGCATACTTAGCAATCAGCCCCAGCATTTT. Amino acid sequence: CASSILSNQPQHF.

V and J are TRBV4-3 and TRBJ2-7, with D maybe TRBD2 (5 bases). V shed 1 base and J shed 7 bases, with 17 bases lying between them. This CDR3 comprises 15 residues. Germline-derived CDR1 and CDR2 are LGHNA and YSLEER. The CDR3 loop reads CASSQGLHNNGEQYF. CDR3 nucleotide sequence: TGCGCCAGCAGCCAAGGACTACATAATAACGGGGAGCAGTACTTC.

This chain uses TRBV6-2 or TRBV6-3 with TRBJ2-6; D might be TRBD1 (6 bases). Trimming cost V 5 bases and J 0 bases, with 8 bases left between them. Germline loops: CDR1 MNHEY, CDR2 SVGEGT. This CDR3 is built from 15 residues. The DNA for the CDR3 is TGTGCCAGCAGTCCAGGGGTCTCTGGGGCCAACGTCCTGACTTTC. Protein: CASSPGVSGANVLTF.

This clonotype appeared many times. The CDR3 loop reads CASSQDRGSEAFF. The CDR3 bases are TGCGCCAGCAGCCAAGATCGTGGTTCTGAAGCTTTCTTT. This chain joins TRBV4-3 and TRBJ1-1; D is unclear. V lost 0 bases to trimming and J lost 6 bases, with 8 bases between them. CDR3 size: 13 residues. The germline CDR1 and CDR2 sequences are LGHNA and YSLEER.

The rearrangement links TRBV20-1 to TRBJ2-1; D is perhaps TRBD2 (5 bases). The CDR3 has 17 residues. CDR1 and CDR2 from the germline V gene are DFQATT and SNEGSKA (reference sequence). Trimming removed 0 bases from V and 4 bases from J, with 19 bases in between. CDR3 residues: CSARDLADWKGYNEQFF. Written as DNA, the CDR3 is TGCAGTGCTAGAGATCTAGCCGACTGGAAAGGTTACAATGAGCAGTTCTTC.

Ten or more counts support this clonotype. This chain uses TRBV12-3 or TRBV12-4 with TRBJ1-1; tentatively, D is TRBD1 (5 bases). Trimming took off 6 bases at V and 4 bases at J, with 12 bases between the two ends. CDR3 length: 13 amino acids. CDR3 residues: CASSLGVSTEAFF. CDR3 in DNA: TGTGCCAGCAGCCTAGGGGTGAGCACTGAAGCTTTCTTT.

In its sample, this clonotype was seen a few times. The chain couples TRBV4-2 to TRBJ2-1, with 7 bases that match TRBD2. J lost 8 bases, V lost 4 bases, and 5 bases had no gene match. The germline CDR1 and CDR2 sequences are LGHNA and YNFKEQ. The CDR3 has 13 residues. CDR3 nucleotides: TGTGCCAGCAGCCCGACTAGCATGGATGAGCAGTTCTTC. This gives the protein CASSPTSMDEQFF.

This clonotype was counted only a few times. J is TRBJ2-5 and V is TRBV7-9; D not resolved. V lost 4 bases, J lost 5 bases, and 14 bases lay in between. This CDR3 region has 14 residues. Germline CDR1 reads SEHNR; CDR2 reads FQNEAQ (reference sequence). For the CDR3, the DNA is TGTGCCAGCAGCTCAACACAGACCGAGGAGACCCAGTACTTC. Protein product: CASSSTQTEETQYF.

J is TRBJ1-1 and V is TRBV11-2; D gene ambiguous. Germline loops: CDR1 SGHAT, CDR2 FQNNGV. The CDR3 is 12 amino acids. Trimming took 0 bases from V and 11 from J, leaving 10 bases between them. The CDR3 nucleotides are TGTGCCAGCAGCTTAGACAGTTTGAGGGCTTTCTTT. Translation: CASSLDSLRAFF.